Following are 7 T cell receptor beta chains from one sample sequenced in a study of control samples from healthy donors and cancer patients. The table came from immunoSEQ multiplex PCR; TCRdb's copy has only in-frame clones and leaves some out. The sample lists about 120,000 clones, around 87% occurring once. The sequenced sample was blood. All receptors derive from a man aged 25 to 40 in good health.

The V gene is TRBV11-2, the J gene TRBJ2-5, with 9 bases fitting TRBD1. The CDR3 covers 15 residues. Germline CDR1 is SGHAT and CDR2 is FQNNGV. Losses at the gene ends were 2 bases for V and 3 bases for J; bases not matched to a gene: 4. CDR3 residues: CASSLRGDREETQYF. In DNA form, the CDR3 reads TGTGCCAGCAGCTTACGGGGGGACAGGGAAGAGACCCAGTACTTC.

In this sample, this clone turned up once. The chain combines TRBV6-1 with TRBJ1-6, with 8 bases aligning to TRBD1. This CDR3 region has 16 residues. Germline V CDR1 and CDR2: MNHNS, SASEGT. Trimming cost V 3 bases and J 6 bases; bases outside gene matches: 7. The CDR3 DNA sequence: TGTGCCAGCAGTGATACAGGGGGATCGGCTAATTCACCCCTCCACTTT. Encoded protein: CASSDTGGSANSPLHF.

Written as DNA, the CDR3 is TGTGCCAGCAGTCCTCAGATAGCCAAAAACATTCAGTACTTC. Its translation is CASSPQIAKNIQYF. V usage is TRBV5-6 and J usage is TRBJ2-4; D gene uncertain. Looked up from germline, CDR1 is SGHDT and CDR2 is YYEEEE. This CDR3 spans 14 amino acids. The V gene lost 5 bases and the J gene lost 0 bases, with 9 bases spanning the gap. The variable domain in full, completed from reference TRBV5-6 and TRBJ2-4, reads DAGVTQSPTHLIKTRGQQVTLRCSPKSGHDTVSWYQQALGQGPQFIFQYYEEEERQRGNFPDRFSGHQFPNYSSELNVNALLLGDSALYLCASSPQIAKNIQYFGAGTRLSVL.

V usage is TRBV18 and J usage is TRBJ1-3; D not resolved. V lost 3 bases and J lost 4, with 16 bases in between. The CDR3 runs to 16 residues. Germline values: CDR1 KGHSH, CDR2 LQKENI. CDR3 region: CASSPGAHPGGNTIYF. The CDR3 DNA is TGTGCCAGCTCACCGGGAGCTCACCCGGGAGGAAACACCATATATTTT.

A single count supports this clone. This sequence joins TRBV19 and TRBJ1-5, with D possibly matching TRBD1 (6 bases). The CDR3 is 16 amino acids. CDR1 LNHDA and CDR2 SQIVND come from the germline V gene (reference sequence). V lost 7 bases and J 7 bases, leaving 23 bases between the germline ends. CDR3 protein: CASTSGRDGRGQPQHF. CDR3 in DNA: TGTGCCAGTACCTCGGGGAGGGACGGCAGGGGACAGCCCCAGCATTTT.

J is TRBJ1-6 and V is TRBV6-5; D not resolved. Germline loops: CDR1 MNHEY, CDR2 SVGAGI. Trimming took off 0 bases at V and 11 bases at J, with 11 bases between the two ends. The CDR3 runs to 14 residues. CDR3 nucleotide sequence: TGTGCCAGCAGTTACTCGGCCGTCTTCGCACCCCTCCACTTT. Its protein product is CASSYSAVFAPLHF.

DNA for the CDR3: TGTGCCAGCTCACCCCCAGGGATGAACTATGGCTACACCTTC. This codes for CASSPPGMNYGYTF. The chain is built from TRBV18 and TRBJ1-2, with D possibly being TRBD1 (5 bases). The CDR3 runs 14 residues. Germline-derived CDR1 and CDR2 are KGHSH and LQKENI. The V and J ends lost 3 bases and 2 bases respectively, with 10 bases between them. The variable domain in full, with the rest retrieved from reference TRBV18 and TRBJ1-2, is NAGVMQNPRHLVRRRGQEARLRCSPMKGHSHVYWYRQLPEEGLKFMVYLQKENIIDESGMPKERFSAEFPKEGPSILRIQQVVRGDSAAYFCASSPPGMNYGYTFGSGTRLTVV.